Each of the 14 T cell receptor beta chains below was sequenced from the same sample in a study of cytomegalovirus exposure and HLA in healthy donors. PCR used 60 Vbeta primers and 13 Jbeta primers. Clones were sequenced by immunoSEQ multiplex PCR, and TCRdb holds only the in-frame ones, with some missing. The sample lists 150,000 to 200,000 clones, around 77% occurring once. Input material: PBMCs. These receptors came from a woman younger than 45 in good health and CMV-seronegative.

The rearrangement joins TRBV6-5 to TRBJ1-2; TRBD1 agrees at 7 bases. The ends lost 5 bases at V and 6 bases at J; junction bases unmatched: 12. Germline V lookup: CDR1 MNHEY, CDR2 SVGAGI. The CDR3 is made up of 15 amino acids. CDR3 loop: CASSRQGGSKDGYTF. CDR3 DNA: TGTGCCAGCAGTCGCCAGGGGGGATCGAAGGATGGCTACACCTTC.

The chain links TRBV5-4 to TRBJ1-2; D is unresolved. The germline V and J ends were trimmed by 0 bases and 7 bases, with 7 bases remaining between them. The CDR3 covers 12 residues. Germline V CDR1 and CDR2: SGHNT, YYREEE (reference sequence). The chain's CDR3 is CASSLDLSGYTF. The CDR3 bases are TGTGCCAGCAGCTTGGATCTCTCTGGCTACACCTTC. Looking up the rest from reference TRBV5-4 and TRBJ1-2 gives the full variable domain: ETGVTQSPTHLIKTRGQQVTLRCSSQSGHNTVSWYQQALGQGPQFIFQYYREEENGRGNFPPRFSGLQFPNYSSELNVNALELDDSALYLCASSLDLSGYTFGSGTRLTVV.

V and J are TRBV27 and TRBJ1-1, with TRBD1 as a possible D gene (6 bases). The CDR3 loop spans 16 amino acids. Germline lookup yields CDR1 MNHEY and CDR2 SMNVEV (reference sequence). V lost 5 bases, J lost 6 bases, and 22 bases lay in between. The CDR3 here is CASSPTRGGRDSEAFF. CDR3 nucleotide sequence: TGTGCCAGCAGTCCGACTAGGGGGGGACGGGACTCTGAAGCTTTCTTT.

This clone was seen a few times. The chain carries TRBV7-8 and TRBJ2-3; a weak D match, TRBD2 (5 bases). The CDR3 loop spans 17 amino acids. Deletions cut 6 bases from V and 2 bases from J, with 21 bases between. CDR1 is SGHVS and CDR2 is FQNEAQ in the germline V gene. The CDR3 here is CASRSSLFAGDTDTQYF. Written as DNA, the CDR3 is TGTGCCAGCAGATCCTCCCTATTCGCGGGCGACACAGATACGCAGTATTTT.

J is TRBJ2-7 and V is TRBV9; D remains unclear. With 2 bases removed from V and 4 bases from J, the gap between germline ends came to 7 bases. The CDR3 length is 12 residues. Per the germline V gene, CDR1 is SGDLS and CDR2 is YYNGEE. In nucleotides, the CDR3 is TGTGCCAGCAGCGTCTCAGGTTACGAGCAGTACTTC. Translating it yields CASSVSGYEQYF.

The chain uses TRBV4-1 and TRBJ2-1; the match to TRBD2 covers 8 bases. CDR1 and CDR2 (germline): MGHRA, YSYEKL. V lost 0 bases and J lost 14; bases outside the gene matches: 21. CDR3 length equals 18 residues. The DNA for the CDR3 is TGCGCCAGCAGCCAAGACCGCGGTGCCCGTAGCGGGGTAATTAAGGAGTTCTTC. This sequence encodes CASSQDRGARSGVIKEFF.

The chain carries TRBV7-9 and TRBJ1-1; D is unresolved. Trimming shortened V by 5 bases and J by 4 bases, and 14 bases separated the two germline ends. Germline CDR1 SEHNR, CDR2 FQNEAQ (reference sequence). The CDR3 is made up of 14 amino acids. The CDR3 here is CASSHPSRGTEAFF. CDR3 sequence (DNA): TGTGCCAGCAGCCATCCTAGCCGGGGCACTGAAGCTTTCTTT.

The rearrangement joins TRBV29-1 to TRBJ1-2; perhaps TRBD1 as D (5 bases). The CDR3 runs 13 residues. CDR1 SQVTM and CDR2 ANQGSEA come from the germline V gene. V was cut by 2 bases and J by 7 bases, with 14 bases left in between. CDR3 sequence reads: CSVERGGLFGYTF. DNA for the CDR3: TGCAGCGTTGAAAGGGGTGGGTTGTTTGGCTACACCTTC.

The CDR3 reads CASRDRALNTEAFF. The CDR3 bases are TGTGCCAGTAGGGACAGGGCCTTGAACACTGAAGCTTTCTTT. The rearrangement uses TRBV19 and TRBJ1-1, with 8 bases fitting TRBD1. The V segment lost 6 bases and the J segment 0 bases; nucleotides outside the gene matches: 3. Germline V lookup: CDR1 LNHDA, CDR2 SQIVND (reference sequence). The CDR3 loop spans 14 amino acids.

The V call is TRBV5-4, the J call TRBJ1-1; 8 bases line up with TRBD1. CDR1 is SGHNT, CDR2 YYREEE, per germline (reference sequence). J gave up 12 bases and V 4 bases, and 8 bases lay outside the gene matches. This CDR3 has 12 residues. The CDR3 protein is CASSKDRVRSFF. CDR3 nucleotide sequence: TGTGCCAGCAGCAAGGACAGGGTAAGGTCTTTCTTT.

This chain links TRBV30 with TRBJ1-1, with a weak D call TRBD1 (6 bases). The CDR3 has 12 amino acids. The V gene lost 3 bases and the J gene lost 8 bases, with 13 bases spanning the gap. CDR1 and CDR2 from the germline V gene are GTSNPN and SVGIG (reference sequence). The CDR3 loop is CAWSPRGGEAFF. The CDR3 nucleotides read TGTGCCTGGAGCCCTAGGGGGGGAGAAGCTTTCTTT.

This chain joins TRBV5-4 and TRBJ2-1; 10 nucleotides agree with TRBD2. Germline V gene lookup returns CDR1 SGHNT and CDR2 YYREEE (reference sequence). With 1 base clipped from V and 8 bases from J, the junction kept 9 bases outside the gene matches. The CDR3 runs to 16 residues. CDR3 DNA: TGTGCCAGCAGCTTGAGGTACAAGCGGGGGGGCCATGAGCAGTTCTTC. Translating gives CASSLRYKRGGHEQFF.

The chain joins TRBV5-1 to TRBJ2-3; TRBD1 is a possible D gene (5 bases). The CDR3 runs 16 residues. Germline CDR1 and CDR2: SGHRS and YFSETQ. V shed 0 bases and J shed 1 base, with 12 bases lying between them. CDR3 coding DNA: TGCGCCAGCAGCTTGGGAAGGGGTTACGGCACAGATACGCAGTATTTT. This sequence encodes CASSLGRGYGTDTQYF. Based on the CDR3 plus reference TRBV5-1 and TRBJ2-3, the full variable domain is KAGVTQTPRYLIKTRGQQVTLSCSPISGHRSVSWYQQTPGQGLQFLFEYFSETQRNKGNFPGRFSGRQFSNSRSEMNVSTLELGDSALYLCASSLGRGYGTDTQYFGPGTRLTVL.

The V and J genes are TRBV18 and TRBJ1-2, with 10 bases aligning to TRBD1. The V segment lost 0 bases and the J segment 8 bases; nucleotides outside the gene matches: 6. This CDR3 is built from 15 residues. Germline-derived CDR1 and CDR2 are KGHSH and LQKENI. CDR3 DNA: TGTGCCAGCTCACCACCGGAGACAGGGGGCCGGGGCTACACCTTC. It translates to CASSPPETGGRGYTF. Based on the CDR3 plus reference TRBV18 and TRBJ1-2, the full variable domain is NAGVMQNPRHLVRRRGQEARLRCSPMKGHSHVYWYRQLPEEGLKFMVYLQKENIIDESGMPKERFSAEFPKEGPSILRIQQVVRGDSAAYFCASSPPETGGRGYTFGSGTRLTVV.